The T cell receptor beta chain described here comes from a study of CD8 T cells in ankylosing spondylitis. Study results and limitations: For ankylosing spondylitis blood, a TCR beta motif of seven to nine highly homologous variants appeared characteristic. Disease-linked clones displayed a CD8+ phenotype and appeared relatively rarely in peripheral blood. Prior work had noted some motif variants in reactive arthritis blood and synovial fluid. Disease-linked clones reportedly showed significant enrichment in matched ankylosing spondylitis synovial fluid.

In making TCR beta libraries, quantitative 5'-RACE with molecular barcodes was used. One entry per CDR3 protein, called by TCRdb with MiXCR from the 5' RACE reads. The sample includes under 550,000 distinct CDR3 sequences, 25% to 30% of them seen just once. This clonotype appeared a few times. Its target is not known. This sequence was found in a male donor with ankylosing spondylitis. Sequenced input: blood, either unsorted or a sorted T cell fraction (not recorded which).

The CDR3 bases are TGTGCCAGCAGTGAAGCGCAGGGATCAGGCCAGCCCCAGCATTTT. It yields the protein CASSEAQGSGQPQHF. The chain joins TRBV2 to TRBJ1-5, with D possibly TRBD1 on 5 matching bases. CDR1 and CDR2 (germline): SNHLY, FYNNEI. This CDR3 comprises 15 residues. The V and J ends lost 0 bases and 7 bases respectively, with 13 bases between them.